A selection of T cell receptor beta chains follows, all from one sample in a study of human T cells and chemical hapten exposure. One entry per CDR3 protein results from TCRdb running MiXCR on the RACE reads. In the table there are about 380,000 distinct CDR3 sequences, roughly 6.3% of which are singletons. Source: whole blood, taken in connection with sensitization to the hapten diphenylcyclopropenone (DPC). Receptors originate from a woman aged 18-29 years with alopecia areata. Some clones in this sample may be carry-over from other donors' samples. The CDR3 runs from the conserved cysteine through the conserved F or W. D genes are given only for firm matches. Clone size is not always given. Where it is, it says once, few, many or a class for expanded clones.

clone size	V gene	D gene	J gene	CDR3 DNA	CDR3 protein
.	TRBV3-1	.	TRBJ2-7	TGTGCCAGCAGCCACGGATCCTACGAGCAGTACTTC	CASSHGSYEQYF
.	TRBV5-6	TRBD2	TRBJ2-5	TGTGCCAGCAGCTTGGTCGGACTAGCCCGACAAGAGACCCAGTACTTC	CASSLVGLARQETQYF
.	TRBV12-3/TRBV12-4	.	TRBJ2-1	TGTGCCAGCAGTTTCGGGGGGCTGGGCTCCTACAATGAGCAGTTCTTC	CASSFGGLGSYNEQFF
few	TRBV6-2/TRBV6-3	TRBD1	TRBJ1-2	TGTGCCAGCAGTACCCCCGGGACAGCGGTCGGCTACACCTTC	CASSTPGTAVGYTF
few	TRBV3-1	.	TRBJ1-5	TGTGCCAGCAGCATAGACAACAATCAGCCCCAGCATTTT	CASSIDNNQPQHF
.	TRBV6-6	.	TRBJ2-5	TGTGCCAGCAGTTACTCCCCGCTGGAGACCCAGTACTTC	CASSYSPLETQYF
few	TRBV7-9	.	TRBJ1-5	TGTGCCAGCAGCTTAAGCCCCGCCAGGGGAGGTAGACAGCCCCAGCATTTT	CASSLSPARGGRQPQHF
.	TRBV7-9	TRBD2	TRBJ2-2	TGTGCCATGGGTTGGCGGGGGAGCACCGGGGAGCTGTTTTTT	CAMGWRGSTGELFF
few	TRBV21-1	.	TRBJ1-1	TGTGCCAGCAGCCGACTGGGATATATCGACAACACTGAAGCTTTCTTT	CASSRLGYIDNTEAFF
few	TRBV18	TRBD1	TRBJ2-4	TGTGCCAGCTCCCCTACGACAGGGGGCCAGTCCAAAAACATTCAGTACTTC	CASSPTTGGQSKNIQYF
many	TRBV29-1	TRBD1	TRBJ1-2	TGCAGCGTTGAGGCCGACAGGGATGGCTACACCTTC	CSVEADRDGYTF
.	TRBV6-2/TRBV6-3	TRBD1	TRBJ2-7	TGTGCCAGCAGAACAGGGGGCAACGAGCAGTACTTC	CASRTGGNEQYF
few	TRBV29-1	TRBD1	TRBJ2-1	TGCAGCGTTGAGGGGACAGGGCCCTACAATGAGCAGTTCTTC	CSVEGTGPYNEQFF
.	TRBV12-3/TRBV12-4	.	TRBJ2-7	TGTGCCAGCAGTTTATCACGGGACACGATCTACGAGCAGTACTTC	CASSLSRDTIYEQYF
.	TRBV11-2	TRBD1	TRBJ1-1	TGTGCCAGCAGCTCCCGGGACAGGGCATACACTGAAGCTTTCTTT	CASSSRDRAYTEAFF
few	TRBV7-9	TRBD1	TRBJ2-7	TGTGCCAGCAGCCCTTTCCAGGGGGCTGTCTACGAGCAGTACTTC	CASSPFQGAVYEQYF
many	TRBV5-1	TRBD1	TRBJ2-1	TGCGCCAGCAGCGGAAACAGGGGCGATGAGCAGTTCTTC	CASSGNRGDEQFF
many	TRBV5-1	TRBD1	TRBJ1-1	TGCGCCAGCAGCTTTTCACAGGGGAGCGGCACTGAAGCTTTCTTT	CASSFSQGSGTEAFF
many	TRBV7-2	TRBD1	TRBJ1-6	TGTGCCAGCAGCTTAGGGAGGACAGGGGGCACACCCCTCCACTTT	CASSLGRTGGTPLHF
many	TRBV6-5	.	TRBJ1-1	TGTGCCAGCACCGGGAGGTCGAACACTGAAGCTTTCTTT	CASTGRSNTEAFF
few	TRBV5-5	TRBD2	TRBJ2-1	TGTGCCAGCAGCTTGGTACTAGCGGCCTACAATGAGCAGTTCTTC	CASSLVLAAYNEQFF
many	TRBV12-3/TRBV12-4	.	TRBJ1-6	TGTGCCAGCAGTTCGTGGGAGGGGGGTAATTCACCCCTCCACTTT	CASSSWEGGNSPLHF
few	TRBV7-2	.	TRBJ1-5	TGTGCCAGCAGCTCCACAAGTAGATTCAATCAGCCCCAGCATTTT	CASSSTSRFNQPQHF
many	TRBV3-1	TRBD1	TRBJ1-5	TGTGCCAGCAGCCTGGGACAGCCTCGGGGTCAGCCCCAGCATTTT	CASSLGQPRGQPQHF
.	TRBV20-1	.	TRBJ2-7	TGCAGTGCTCCCCTGGACTTTAAAGACGAGCAGTACTTC	CSAPLDFKDEQYF
.	TRBV7-9	TRBD1	TRBJ1-3	TGTGCCAGCAGCTTAGGGGACAGGGCTGGAAACACCATATATTTT	CASSLGDRAGNTIYF
.	TRBV6-5	TRBD2	TRBJ2-1	TGTGCCAGCAGTTTGGGGACTAGCGGGGATGAGCAGTTCTTC	CASSLGTSGDEQFF
.	TRBV29-1	.	TRBJ2-1	TGCAGCGTTCGACAAGGACTTGCGTCCTACAATGAGCAGTTCTTC	CSVRQGLASYNEQFF
many	TRBV6-5	.	TRBJ1-5	TGTGCCAGCAACAAACCTTCACAGCCCCAGCATTTT	CASNKPSQPQHF
.	TRBV5-1	.	TRBJ1-1	TGCGCCAGCAGCTTGGGGATCAGGGGCGCTGAAGCTTTCTTT	CASSLGIRGAEAFF
many	TRBV5-1	.	TRBJ1-1	TGCGCCAGCAGCCATACAGGAATGAACACTGAAGCTTTCTTT	CASSHTGMNTEAFF
.	TRBV6-1	TRBD2	TRBJ2-3	TGTGCCAGCAGTGAAAAGATTAGCGGGGGCACAGATACGCAGTATTTT	CASSEKISGGTDTQYF
many	TRBV7-9	.	TRBJ1-4	TGTGCCAGCAGCCGACGCAACAATGAAAAACTGTTTTTT	CASSRRNNEKLFF
many	TRBV7-3	TRBD1	TRBJ1-6	TGTGCCAGCAGCCAGGACAGGGATAATTCACCCCTCCACTTT	CASSQDRDNSPLHF
many	TRBV7-9	.	TRBJ1-1	TGTGCCAGCAGCTTAATAACAGGGTGGAACACTGAAGCTTTCTTT	CASSLITGWNTEAFF
.	TRBV6-1	TRBD2	TRBJ2-1	TGTGCCAGCAGCCGAGTCCTAGCGGGGGGGCCAAGGTCGGAGAATGAGCAGTTCTTC	CASSRVLAGGPRSENEQFF
many	TRBV12-3/TRBV12-4	.	TRBJ1-1	TGTGCCAGCAGTTTTCAGGGAACAGACACTGAAGCTTTCTTT	CASSFQGTDTEAFF
.	TRBV12-5	TRBD1	TRBJ1-1	TGTGCTAGTGGTTTGGTAAGACAGGGACCAGACACTGAAGCTTTCTTT	CASGLVRQGPDTEAFF
.	TRBV29-1	TRBD1	TRBJ1-1	TGCAGCGTCCCTCCCGATTGGGACAGGGAGAGAATGAACACTGAAGCTTTCTTT	CSVPPDWDRERMNTEAFF
few	TRBV28	TRBD1	TRBJ1-5	TGTGCCAGCAGTCCGTTGGAGCAAACGGACAGGTATCAGCCCCAGCATTTT	CASSPLEQTDRYQPQHF
few	TRBV5-1	TRBD1	TRBJ2-3	TGCGCCAGCAGCCAAGGGACAGACACAGATACGCAGTATTTT	CASSQGTDTDTQYF
.	TRBV4-2	.	TRBJ2-7	TGTGCCAGCAGCCGACAGTGGTCGGGAGACTACGAGCAGTACTTC	CASSRQWSGDYEQYF
few	TRBV6-6	TRBD1	TRBJ2-1	TGTGCCAGCAGAGCCGGGACAGGGGGCTACAATGAGCAGTTCTTC	CASRAGTGGYNEQFF
many	TRBV7-2	.	TRBJ1-5	TGTGCCAGCAGCTTAAATCCACGGGGGCTTCATCAGCCCCAGCATTTT	CASSLNPRGLHQPQHF
.	TRBV20-1	TRBD2	TRBJ2-1	TGCAGTGCCATTTCTAGCGGGGGGGCCCGATCCCCGTGGGGTGCCTACAATGAGCAGTTCTTC	CSAISSGGARSPWGAYNEQFF
many	TRBV7-9	.	TRBJ2-7	TGTGCCAGCAGCCCGGACTACAGAGGGCAGTACTTC	CASSPDYRGQYF
.	TRBV29-1	.	TRBJ2-2	TGCAGCGTCGGAAAGGGCGGCGGGGAGCTGTTTTTT	CSVGKGGGELFF
.	TRBV5-1	.	TRBJ2-5	TGCGCCAGCAGCCGGGGGAGGACAGCCGAGACCCAGTACTTC	CASSRGRTAETQYF
few	TRBV28	.	TRBJ2-7	TGTGCCAGCAGCTTGGACCGGCGGGACGAGCAGTACTTC	CASSLDRRDEQYF
many	TRBV6-4	.	TRBJ1-2	TGTGCCAGACTGGAGCATGGCTACACCTTC	CARLEHGYTF